Following are 25 T cell receptor beta chains from one sample sequenced in a study of T-cell reconstitution after alpha-beta-depleted transplantation in children. Construction of the TCRbeta library involved unique molecular identifiers. MiXCR, run by TCRdb on the PCR reads, gives a single entry per CDR3 protein. This table holds fewer than 550,000 distinct CDR3 sequences, approximately 11% found once. The input for sequencing was PBMCs from the stem cell graft donor, taken from the stem cell graft. These receptors were collected from a human donor who donated a stem cell graft to a child with acute myeloid leukemia.

This clonotype has only a few counts. The chain couples TRBV4-3 to TRBJ2-7, with TRBD2 matching over 11 bases. V lost 5 bases, J lost 3 bases, and 3 bases stayed unmatched. The CDR3 extends over 14 amino acids. The germline gives CDR1 LGHNA, CDR2 YSLEER. CDR3 residues: CASSDGTSGYEQYF. The CDR3 DNA is TGCGCCAGCAGCGACGGGACTAGCGGCTACGAGCAGTACTTC.

This clonotype has only a few counts. The CDR3 DNA follows: TGTGCCAGCAGCTTGGGTTCCTGGACAGGGGCCTACGAGCAGTACGTC. Protein product: CASSLGSWTGAYEQYV. The rearrangement links TRBV5-6 to TRBJ2-7; 9 bases fit TRBD1. Germline CDR1 and CDR2: SGHDT and YYEEEE. The CDR3 sequence is 16 residues long. V shed 0 bases and J 2 bases; nucleotides not matched to a gene: 6.

This clonotype showed up just a few times. V usage is TRBV20-1 and J usage is TRBJ2-5, with D perhaps assigned TRBD1 or TRBD2 (5 bases each). V lost 6 bases and J 1 base, leaving 18 bases between the germline ends. The germline V gene has CDR1 DFQATT and CDR2 SNEGSKA (reference sequence). This CDR3 has 15 amino acids. As DNA, the CDR3 is TGCAGTGCCCTAGGCAGGGCGGGTTTCCAAGAGACCCAGTACTTC. It yields the protein CSALGRAGFQETQYF.

The V call is TRBV6-2 or TRBV6-3, the J call TRBJ2-1, with 10 nucleotides matching TRBD1. Germline V CDR1 and CDR2: MNHEY, SVGEGT. The CDR3 extends over 18 amino acids. Trimming at V came to 7 bases and at J to 8 bases, leaving 20 bases not matched to a gene. Here the CDR3 reads CASTNRLPFGTGDYEQFF. CDR3 sequence (DNA): TGTGCCAGCACTAACCGGCTCCCATTCGGGACAGGGGACTATGAGCAGTTCTTC.

This clonotype occurred a few times. V and J are TRBV30 and TRBJ1-2; D uncertain. Trimming left V 0 bases short and J 12 bases short, with 11 bases between. From germline, CDR1 is GTSNPN and CDR2 SVGIG (reference sequence). The CDR3 contains 11 residues. The CDR3 protein is CAWSVGQLDTF. For the CDR3, the DNA is TGTGCCTGGAGTGTAGGTCAGTTGGACACCTTC.

The V gene is TRBV7-9, the J gene TRBJ1-4, with D unresolved. V lost 2 bases to trimming and J lost 5 bases, with 6 bases between them. CDR1 SEHNR and CDR2 FQNEAQ come from the germline V gene (reference sequence). The CDR3 runs 13 residues. CDR3 DNA sequence: TGTGCCAGCAGCTTACCCGGGAATGAAAAACTGTTTTTT. Its protein product is CASSLPGNEKLFF.

This clonotype was seen only a few times. This chain connects TRBV5-1 to TRBJ1-3; the D is unclear. From germline, CDR1 is SGHRS and CDR2 YFSETQ. V lost 0 bases, J lost 0 bases, and 7 bases lay in between. This CDR3 is 15 amino acids long. The CDR3: CASSLAANSGNTIYF. The CDR3 DNA sequence: TGCGCCAGCAGCTTGGCCGCTAACTCTGGAAACACCATATATTTT.

This clonotype was seen only a few times. The CDR3 bases are TGTGCCAGCAGCCAGAAACCCGGGAGGGACAGGGTAAAGCCCGGGGAGCTGTTTTTT. Protein: CASSQKPGRDRVKPGELFF. The chain combines TRBV3-1 with TRBJ2-2; tentatively, D is TRBD1 (9 bases). The germline V gene encodes CDR1 LGHDT and CDR2 YNNKEL (reference sequence). The CDR3 has 19 residues. V lost 3 bases to trimming and J lost 6 bases, with 26 bases between them. Full variable domain (outside the CDR3, taken from reference TRBV3-1 and TRBJ2-2): DTAVSQTPKYLVTQMGNDKSIKCEQNLGHDTMYWYKQDSKKFLKIMFSYNNKELIINETVPNRFSPKSPDKAHLNLHINSLELGDSAVYFCASSQKPGRDRVKPGELFFGEGSRLTVL.

This clonotype has ten or more counts. The chain couples TRBV5-1 to TRBJ2-1; D may be TRBD2 (6 bases). This CDR3 has 13 amino acids. Germline V gene lookup returns CDR1 SGHRS and CDR2 YFSETQ. V dropped 4 bases and J dropped 8 bases, with 13 bases sitting between them. This CDR3 is CASSPGWGDEQFF. CDR3 nucleotides: TGCGCCAGCAGCCCAGGATGGGGGGATGAGCAGTTCTTC.

This clonotype has just a few counts. An end of the junction does not agree with germline; a read error may underlie this. The V gene is TRBV5-1, the J gene TRBJ2-2; weak D call: TRBD1 (5 bases). The CDR3 contains 14 residues. Germline V gene sequence: CDR1 SGHRS, CDR2 YFSETQ. The CDR3 bases are TGCGCCAGCAGGTTGGGGCCCATTAACGGGGAGCTGTTTTTT. Its protein product is CASRLGPINGELFF.

This clonotype has only a few counts. The J gene is TRBJ1-3, the V gene TRBV7-2; D remains ambiguous. Looked up from germline, CDR1 is SGHTA and CDR2 is FQGNSA. Trimming took 3 bases from V and 7 from J, leaving 19 bases between them. The CDR3 sequence is 16 residues long. The CDR3 loop reads CASSLAELLDWNTIYF. CDR3 in DNA: TGTGCCAGCAGCTTGGCAGAGCTCCTGGATTGGAACACCATATATTTT.

The rearrangement joins TRBV7-9 to TRBJ1-1, with no clear D. Trimming left V 1 base short and J 1 base short, with 7 bases between. Germline CDR1 SEHNR, CDR2 FQNEAQ (reference sequence). CDR3 length: 14 amino acids. DNA of the CDR3: TGTGCCAGCAGCTTAGAGGACGGGAACACTGAAGCTTTCTTT. Its protein product is CASSLEDGNTEAFF.

This clonotype was observed a few times. The gene calls are TRBV10-3 and TRBJ2-1; maybe TRBD1 (5 bases). The CDR3 totals 13 residues. Trimming left V 3 bases short and J 5 bases short, with 8 bases between. Germline V gene sequence: CDR1 ENHRY, CDR2 SYGVKD. CDR3 DNA sequence: TGTGCCATCAGTGACCAGACAGACAATGAGCAGTTCTTC. As protein: CAISDQTDNEQFF.

This chain links TRBV5-4 with TRBJ2-1, with D perhaps matching TRBD2 (6 bases). The CDR3 spans 16 residues. CDR1 SGHNT and CDR2 YYREEE come from the germline V gene (reference sequence). Between the trimmed V and J ends, which lost 1 base and 8 bases, there was a span of 19 bases. CDR3 in DNA: TGTGCCAGCAGCTTGCGTTCAGGACTACCGCCAGATGAGCAGTTCTTC. This codes for CASSLRSGLPPDEQFF.

This clonotype has ten or more counts. V usage is TRBV20-1 and J usage is TRBJ2-7, with 9 bases lining up with TRBD1. V lost 3 bases and J lost 4; bases outside the gene matches: 10. Germline CDR1 is DFQATT and CDR2 is SNEGSKA (reference sequence). CDR3 size: 15 residues. CDR3: CSARGTGTPEYEQYV. For the CDR3, the DNA is TGCAGTGCTAGGGGGACAGGGACCCCGGAGTACGAGCAGTACGTC.

The chain has TRBV7-2 and TRBJ2-7; D may be TRBD1 or TRBD2 (5 bases each). Germline V gives CDR1 SGHTA, CDR2 FQGNSA. CDR3 length: 14 residues. Trimming cost V 5 bases and J 3 bases, with 14 bases left between them. In DNA, the CDR3 is TGTGCCAGCAGCGCCCGGGACGGAGACTACGAGCAGTACTTC. Protein product: CASSARDGDYEQYF. The entire variable domain, with the rest obtained from reference TRBV7-2 and TRBJ2-7, is as follows: GAGVSQSPSNKVTEKGKDVELRCDPISGHTALYWYRQSLGQGLEFLIYFQGNSAPDKSGLPSDRFSAERTGGSVSTLTIQRTQQEDSAVYLCASSARDGDYEQYFGPGTRLTVT.

The CDR3 loop reads CASLYTGELFF. The CDR3 coding sequence is TGTGCCAGCTTGTACACCGGGGAGCTGTTTTTT. This chain connects TRBV12-3 or TRBV12-4 to TRBJ2-2, with D unresolved. The CDR3 loop spans 11 amino acids. V lost 8 bases and J lost 3, with 4 bases in between.

This clonotype was counted only a few times. The J gene is TRBJ2-1, the V gene TRBV19, with 10 bases identical to TRBD2. Germline V gives CDR1 LNHDA, CDR2 SQIVND (reference sequence). The CDR3 spans 16 residues. V lost 3 bases and J lost 10; bases outside the gene matches: 12. Here the CDR3 DNA reads TGTGCCAGTAGTATCCCCGGAGCGGGAGGGCCTGGGGAGCAGTTCTTC. This gives the protein CASSIPGAGGPGEQFF.

This clonotype turned up a few times. The chain employs TRBV10-3 and TRBJ2-1; 13 bases align to TRBD2. The CDR3 has 15 residues. V dropped 6 bases and J dropped 7; count of bases not matched to a gene: 6. CDR1 and CDR2 from the germline V gene are ENHRY and SYGVKD. The CDR3 region has the DNA TGTGCCATCAGACCGGGACTAGCGGGGATTAATGAGCAGTTCTTC. Translation: CAIRPGLAGINEQFF.

The rearrangement joins TRBV6-5 to TRBJ1-1, with D possibly TRBD1 on 5 matching bases. Trimming took 2 bases from V and 4 from J, leaving 11 bases between them. The germline V gene encodes CDR1 MNHEY and CDR2 SVGAGI. The CDR3 is 14 amino acids. CDR3 coding DNA: TGTGCCAGCAGTTACGGACATGAAGTCACTGAAGCTTTCTTT. It specifies CASSYGHEVTEAFF.

This clonotype was picked up a small number of times. This chain uses TRBV9 with TRBJ2-3; D is possibly TRBD2 (7 bases). This CDR3 is built from 17 residues. With 0 bases removed from V and 4 bases from J, the gap between germline ends came to 18 bases. Germline loops: CDR1 SGDLS, CDR2 YYNGEE. CDR3 loop: CASSVAWRGPGADTQYF. CDR3 sequence (DNA): TGTGCCAGCAGCGTAGCATGGCGGGGGCCCGGGGCAGATACGCAGTATTTT.

This clonotype was observed a few times. This chain joins TRBV9 and TRBJ2-7, with TRBD2 matching 11 bases. Germline V gives CDR1 SGDLS, CDR2 YYNGEE. With V trimmed by 1 base and J by 4 bases, 7 bases remained unmatched. This CDR3 has 16 amino acids. The CDR3 region has the DNA TGTGCCAGCAGCGTATCCCAGACTAGCGGGACTTACGAGCAGTACTTC. Its protein is CASSVSQTSGTYEQYF.

This clonotype was picked up many times. V is TRBV20-1 and J is TRBJ2-5; 7 bases align to TRBD2. After removal of 5 bases from V and 4 bases from J, the junction contained 7 bases not matched to a gene. Per the germline V gene, CDR1 is DFQATT and CDR2 is SNEGSKA (reference sequence). The CDR3 extends over 13 amino acids. Here the CDR3 DNA reads TGCAGTGCTCCCGGGACTAACGGAGAGACCCAGTACTTC. Encoded protein: CSAPGTNGETQYF.

This clonotype has at least ten counts. The chain has TRBV6-6 and TRBJ2-7; the D gene is possibly TRBD2 (7 bases). Looked up from germline, CDR1 is MNHNY and CDR2 is SVGAGI (reference sequence). This CDR3 comprises 14 residues. V shed 2 bases and J shed 4 bases, with 12 bases lying between them. The CDR3 sequence: CASSYAGARYEQYV. The DNA of the CDR3 is TGTGCCAGCAGTTACGCGGGGGCGCGGTACGAGCAGTACGTC.

This clonotype was seen only a few times. The chain links TRBV5-1 to TRBJ2-3; 10 nucleotides agree with TRBD2. With 0 bases clipped from V and 4 bases from J, the junction kept 5 bases outside the gene matches. Germline loops: CDR1 SGHRS, CDR2 YFSETQ. This CDR3 spans 16 amino acids. The CDR3 is CASSLGSGGTSDTQYF. CDR3 nucleotide sequence: TGCGCCAGCAGCTTGGGTAGCGGGGGGACCTCAGATACGCAGTATTTT.